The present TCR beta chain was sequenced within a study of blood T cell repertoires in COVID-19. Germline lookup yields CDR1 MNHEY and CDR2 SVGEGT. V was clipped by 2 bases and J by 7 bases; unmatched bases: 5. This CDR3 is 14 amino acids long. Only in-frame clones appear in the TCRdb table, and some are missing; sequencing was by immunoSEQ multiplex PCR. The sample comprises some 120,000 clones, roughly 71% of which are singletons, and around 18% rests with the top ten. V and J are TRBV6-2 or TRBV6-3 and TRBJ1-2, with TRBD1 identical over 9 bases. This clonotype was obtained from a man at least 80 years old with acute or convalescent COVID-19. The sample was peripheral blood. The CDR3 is CASSYTGTGLGYTF. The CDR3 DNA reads TGTGCCAGCAGTTACACAGGGACAGGGCTTGGCTACACCTTC.